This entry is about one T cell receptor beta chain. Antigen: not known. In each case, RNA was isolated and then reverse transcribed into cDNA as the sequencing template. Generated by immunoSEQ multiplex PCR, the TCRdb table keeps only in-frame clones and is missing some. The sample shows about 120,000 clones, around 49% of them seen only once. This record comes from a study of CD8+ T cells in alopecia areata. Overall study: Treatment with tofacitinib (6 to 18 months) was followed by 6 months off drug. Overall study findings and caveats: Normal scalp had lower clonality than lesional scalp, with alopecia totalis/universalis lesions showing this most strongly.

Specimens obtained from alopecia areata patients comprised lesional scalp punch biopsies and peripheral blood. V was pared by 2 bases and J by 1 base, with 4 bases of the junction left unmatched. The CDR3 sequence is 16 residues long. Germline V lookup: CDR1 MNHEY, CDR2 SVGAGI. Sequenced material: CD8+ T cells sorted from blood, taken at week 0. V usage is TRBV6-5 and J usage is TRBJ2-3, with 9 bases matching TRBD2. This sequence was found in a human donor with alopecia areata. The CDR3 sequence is CASSYKVAGGTDTQYF. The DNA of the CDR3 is TGTGCCAGCAGTTACAAAGTAGCGGGGGGCACAGATACGCAGTATTTT.